The 14 T cell receptor beta chains presented below share a single source sample, sequenced in a study of T cell responses to AZD1222 COVID-19 vaccine. The method was immunoSEQ multiplex PCR; TCRdb's version includes in-frame clones alone and lacks a portion of them. Of 99,000 or so clones listed, about 93% are singletons. The material was peripheral blood, obtained on day 0 of AZD1222 vaccination. These receptors were collected from an adult in good health.

The V call is TRBV6-6, the J call TRBJ2-1; D is unclear. CDR1 is MNHNY, CDR2 SVGAGI, per germline (reference sequence). V lost 2 bases, J lost 0 bases, and 8 bases lay in between. CDR3 length equals 15 residues. CDR3 DNA sequence: TGTGCCAGCAGTTACGGGCCTAGCTCCTACAATGAGCAGTTCTTC. Translated, it gives CASSYGPSSYNEQFF.

V usage is TRBV7-6 and J usage is TRBJ2-3, with TRBD2 matching over 8 bases. Trimming cost V 7 bases and J 1 base; bases outside gene matches: 10. Germline V gene data show CDR1 as SGHVS and CDR2 as FNYEAQ. The CDR3 spans 16 residues. This chain's CDR3 is CASKRTSGGGTDTQYF. CDR3 coding DNA: TGTGCCAGCAAGAGAACTAGCGGAGGGGGCACAGATACGCAGTATTTT.

The chain joins TRBV28 to TRBJ2-1; the D gene is possibly TRBD2 (5 bases). This CDR3 has 14 residues. CDR1 and CDR2 (germline): MDHEN, SYDVKM. V was pared by 3 bases and J by 4 bases, with 10 bases between. This CDR3 is CASSLAGDYNEQFF. Written as DNA, the CDR3 is TGTGCCAGCAGTTTGGCGGGCGATTACAATGAGCAGTTCTTC.

This clone has at least ten counts. The V and J genes are TRBV9 and TRBJ1-1; 7 bases are shared with TRBD1. This CDR3 region has 16 residues. The V segment lost 4 bases and the J segment 10 bases; nucleotides outside the gene matches: 19. From germline, CDR1 is SGDLS and CDR2 YYNGEE. This chain's CDR3 is CASSPHGTGEGMGAFF. CDR3 in DNA: TGTGCCAGCAGCCCCCATGGAACAGGGGAGGGGATGGGAGCTTTCTTT.

This CDR3 reads CSVGVGSNQPQHF. As DNA, the CDR3 is TGCAGCGTTGGTGTGGGGAGTAATCAGCCCCAGCATTTT. The V and J genes are TRBV29-1 and TRBJ1-5; D is unclear. V was trimmed by 4 bases and J by 4 bases, leaving 11 bases between them. The CDR3 runs to 13 residues. Germline CDR1 reads SQVTM; CDR2 reads ANQGSEA.

This chain joins TRBV5-1 and TRBJ2-1, with TRBD1 matching over 7 bases. The CDR3 contains 13 residues. Germline values: CDR1 SGHRS, CDR2 YFSETQ. V was clipped by 7 bases and J by 0 bases; unmatched bases: 1. The CDR3 loop is CASGTDSYNEQFF. The CDR3 region has the DNA TGCGCCAGCGGGACAGACTCCTACAATGAGCAGTTCTTC.

The V and J genes are TRBV14 and TRBJ2-1; D is uncertain. The CDR3 covers 13 residues. CDR1 is SGHDN and CDR2 is FVKESK in the germline V gene. The germline V and J ends were trimmed by 2 bases and 6 bases, with 8 bases remaining between them. In nucleotides, the CDR3 is TGTGCCAGCAGCCAAAGTGGGCTCAATGAGCAGTTCTTC. It is translated as CASSQSGLNEQFF.

The chain recombines TRBV12-5 with TRBJ1-4; TRBD1 might be the D (5 bases). The germline gives CDR1 LGHNT, CDR2 FRNRAP. CDR3 size: 19 residues. V was cut by 7 bases and J by 8 bases, with 32 bases left in between. CDR3 residues: CASVGHRGAPKSNLEKLFF. The DNA for the CDR3 is TGTGCTAGTGTCGGACACCGGGGCGCCCCTAAGAGTAATTTGGAAAAACTGTTTTTT.

This chain links TRBV7-8 with TRBJ2-2; 9 positions agree with TRBD2. Trimming removed 3 bases from V and 7 bases from J; junction bases left unmatched: 6. The CDR3 has 15 residues. Germline CDR1 is SGHVS and CDR2 is FQNEAQ. The CDR3 loop reads CASSFLAGAVGELFF. CDR3 sequence (DNA): TGTGCCAGCAGCTTTTTAGCGGGGGCCGTCGGGGAGCTGTTTTTT.

V usage is TRBV27 and J usage is TRBJ1-5; D is unclear. The germline V gene has CDR1 MNHEY and CDR2 SMNVEV (reference sequence). This CDR3 region has 15 residues. The V end lost 2 bases, the J end lost 0 bases, and 8 bases lay between the germline ends. The CDR3 here is CASSLGVNSNQPQHF. Written as DNA, the CDR3 is TGTGCCAGCAGTTTAGGGGTCAATAGCAATCAGCCCCAGCATTTT.

The chain is built from TRBV4-1 and TRBJ2-5; D unclear. This CDR3 is built from 16 residues. The V end was cut by 0 bases, the J end by 1 base, with 12 bases between. CDR1 and CDR2 from the germline V gene are MGHRA and YSYEKL. This CDR3 reads CASSQDILNFQETQYF. CDR3 in DNA: TGCGCCAGCAGCCAAGATATTTTAAACTTCCAAGAGACCCAGTACTTC.

The rearrangement links TRBV5-4 to TRBJ2-7; possibly TRBD1 for D (6 bases). V was cut by 3 bases and J by 2 bases, with 15 bases left in between. CDR1 and CDR2 (germline): SGHNT, YYREEE (reference sequence). This CDR3 is built from 15 residues. CDR3 sequence (DNA): TGTGCCAGCAGCTCGGGACACATCAAGGCCTACGAGCAGTACTTC. Its protein is CASSSGHIKAYEQYF.

The CDR3 DNA reads TGTGCCAGCAGCTTTACAGGGTCCAACTATGGCTACACCTTC. It is translated as CASSFTGSNYGYTF. The chain employs TRBV5-4 and TRBJ1-2; TRBD1 might be the D (6 bases). V was cut by 2 bases and J by 2 bases, with 10 bases left in between. The CDR3 consists of 14 residues. Germline V gene data show CDR1 as SGHNT and CDR2 as YYREEE (reference sequence).

This chain joins TRBV30 and TRBJ1-6; 11 bases agree with TRBD1. The germline V gene encodes CDR1 GTSNPN and CDR2 SVGIG (reference sequence). V dropped 5 bases and J dropped 5; count of bases not matched to a gene: 5. The CDR3 sequence is 15 residues long. DNA for the CDR3: TGTGCCTGGGCACCGGGACAGGGGGATAATTCACCCCTCCACTTT. Translation: CAWAPGQGDNSPLHF.